Below, 7 T cell receptor beta chains from the same sample are listed, as sequenced in a study of cytomegalovirus exposure and HLA in healthy donors. Primers for the PCR totalled 60 Vbeta and 13 Jbeta. Clones were sequenced by immunoSEQ multiplex PCR, and TCRdb holds only the in-frame ones, with some missing. The repertoire holds about 120,000 clones, with 81% as singletons. Material: PBMCs. These receptors were obtained from a man in his forties in good health and CMV-seronegative.

In its sample, this clone was seen once. The rearrangement links TRBV7-2 to TRBJ2-5, with D possibly TRBD2 on 5 matching bases. CDR3 length equals 15 residues. V was pared by 10 bases and J by 2 bases, with 20 bases between. Germline CDR1 is SGHTA and CDR2 is FQGNSA. Written as DNA, the CDR3 is TGTGCCACCAAGGAATCTAGTCGGAGGCAAGAGACCCAGTACTTC. Translation: CATKESSRRQETQYF.

The V call is TRBV7-9, the J call TRBJ1-3; no definite D call. The CDR3 is made up of 16 amino acids. CDR1 is SEHNR and CDR2 is FQNEAQ in the germline V gene (reference sequence). The germline V and J ends were trimmed by 3 bases and 4 bases, with 16 bases remaining between them. The CDR3, as DNA: TGTGCCAGCAGCTTCGGAGGCCTGGAAGTCGGAAACACCATATATTTT. Its translation is CASSFGGLEVGNTIYF.

The rearrangement uses TRBV19 and TRBJ2-1, with a weak D call TRBD1 (5 bases). CDR1 is LNHDA, CDR2 SQIVND, per germline (reference sequence). The CDR3 extends over 12 amino acids. Trimming removed 1 base from V and 9 bases from J, with 7 bases in between. The DNA of the CDR3 is TGTGCCAGTAGTATAGGTCAGGGTGAGCAGTTCTTC. This codes for CASSIGQGEQFF.

This rearrangement joins TRBV4-1 to TRBJ1-5; D not resolved. CDR1 and CDR2 (germline): MGHRA, YSYEKL. The length of the CDR3 is 15 residues. The V end lost 2 bases, the J end lost 3 bases, and 11 bases lay between the germline ends. This CDR3 reads CASSQSPQFNQPQHF. The CDR3 DNA reads TGCGCCAGCAGCCAAAGCCCACAGTTCAATCAGCCCCAGCATTTT.

The chain is built from TRBV7-8 and TRBJ1-3; D is perhaps TRBD1 (5 bases). Germline V lookup: CDR1 SGHVS, CDR2 FQNEAQ. The CDR3 runs 16 residues. V was pared by 1 base and J by 4 bases, with 14 bases between. The CDR3 region has the DNA TGTGCCAGCAGCTTAGAGGCAGTCCGGGGGGGAAACACCATATATTTT. Translation gives CASSLEAVRGGNTIYF.

The V and J genes are TRBV5-1 and TRBJ2-3; D unclear. The CDR3 totals 13 residues. V lost 0 bases and J 6 bases, leaving 8 bases between the germline ends. CDR1 is SGHRS, CDR2 YFSETQ, per germline. The CDR3 nucleotides read TGCGCCAGCAGCTTGGCTGCGGTCGATACGCAGTATTTT. This translates into CASSLAAVDTQYF.

The chain has TRBV10-1 and TRBJ2-1; 13 bases line up with TRBD2. Germline-derived CDR1 and CDR2 are WNHNN and SYGVQD (reference sequence). The CDR3 contains 16 residues. Trimming took 0 bases from V and 6 from J; bases not matched to a gene: 2. The CDR3 loop reads CASSESGLAGRNEQFF. In DNA form, the CDR3 reads TGCGCCAGCAGTGAGTCGGGACTAGCGGGGCGCAATGAGCAGTTCTTC.